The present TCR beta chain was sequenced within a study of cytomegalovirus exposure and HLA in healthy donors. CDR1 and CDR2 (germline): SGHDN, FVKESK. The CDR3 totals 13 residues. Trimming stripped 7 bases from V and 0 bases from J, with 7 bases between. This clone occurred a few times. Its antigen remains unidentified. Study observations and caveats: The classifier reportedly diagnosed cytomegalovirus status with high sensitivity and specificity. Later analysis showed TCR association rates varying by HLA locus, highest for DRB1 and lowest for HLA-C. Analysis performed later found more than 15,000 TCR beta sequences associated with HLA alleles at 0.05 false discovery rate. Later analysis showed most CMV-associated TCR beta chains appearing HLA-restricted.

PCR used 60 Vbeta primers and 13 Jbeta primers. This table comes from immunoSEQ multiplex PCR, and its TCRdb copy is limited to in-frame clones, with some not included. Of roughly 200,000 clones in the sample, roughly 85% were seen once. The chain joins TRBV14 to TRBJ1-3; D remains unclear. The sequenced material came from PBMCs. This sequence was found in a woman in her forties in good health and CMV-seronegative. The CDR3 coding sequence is TGTGCCAGCACGGGATTCTCTGGAAACACCATATATTTT. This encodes CASTGFSGNTIYF.